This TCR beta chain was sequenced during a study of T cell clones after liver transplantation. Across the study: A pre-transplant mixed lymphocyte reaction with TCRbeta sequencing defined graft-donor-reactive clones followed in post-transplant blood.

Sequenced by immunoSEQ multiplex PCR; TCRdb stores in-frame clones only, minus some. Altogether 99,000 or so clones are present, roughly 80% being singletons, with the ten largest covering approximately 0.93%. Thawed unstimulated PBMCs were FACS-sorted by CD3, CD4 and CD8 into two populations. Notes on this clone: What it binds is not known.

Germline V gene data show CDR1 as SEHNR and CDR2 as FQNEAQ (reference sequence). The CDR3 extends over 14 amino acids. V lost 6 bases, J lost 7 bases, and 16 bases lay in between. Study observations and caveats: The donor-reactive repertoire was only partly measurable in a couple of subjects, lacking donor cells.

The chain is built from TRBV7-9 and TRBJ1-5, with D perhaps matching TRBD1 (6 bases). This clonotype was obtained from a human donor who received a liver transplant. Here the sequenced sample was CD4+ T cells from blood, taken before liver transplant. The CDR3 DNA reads TGTGCCAGCAGTCCGGGGAGGGGGGAACAGCCCCAGCATTTT. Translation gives CASSPGRGEQPQHF.